One sample yielded the 10 T cell receptor beta chains listed below, sequenced in a study of T-cell reconstitution after alpha-beta-depleted transplantation in children. As it was prepared, the TCRbeta library received unique molecular identifiers. TCRdb fed the PCR reads into MiXCR, producing one record per CDR3 protein. The sample has about 110,000 distinct CDR3 sequences, about 9.3% seen once. This sample comprised PBMCs, obtained before TCRalphabeta/CD19-depleted stem cell transplant. These receptors came from a boy under 10 years old with acute lymphoblastic leukemia, due to receive a stem cell transplant.

This clonotype was observed at least ten times. V usage is TRBV12-3 or TRBV12-4 and J usage is TRBJ2-2, with TRBD1 identical over 9 bases. Trimming removed 8 bases from V and 7 bases from J; junction bases left unmatched: 8. The CDR3 extends over 14 amino acids. The CDR3: CASVDRGGNGELFF. The CDR3 DNA is TGTGCCAGCGTGGACAGGGGAGGGAACGGGGAGCTGTTTTTT.

This clonotype has ten or more counts. This sequence joins TRBV7-2 and TRBJ1-4; perhaps TRBD1 as D (5 bases). Germline values: CDR1 SGHTA, CDR2 FQGNSA. Trimming shortened V by 5 bases and J by 0 bases, and 10 bases separated the two germline ends. The CDR3 has 15 amino acids. The CDR3 reads CASSPGRPTNEKLFF. The CDR3 bases are TGTGCCAGCAGCCCGGGGCGGCCAACTAATGAAAAACTGTTTTTT.

The sample holds a few counts of this clonotype. This chain connects TRBV7-9 to TRBJ1-1; D uncertain. Trimming pared 6 bases from V and 1 base from J, leaving 12 bases between. The CDR3 totals 14 residues. Germline V lookup: CDR1 SEHNR, CDR2 FQNEAQ (reference sequence). CDR3 bases: TGTGCCAGCAGGGAACGCCCAGGGAACACTGAAGCTTTCTTT. Its protein is CASRERPGNTEAFF.

The count of this clonotype is one. CDR3 region: CASSPWTLCNEQFF. In DNA form, the CDR3 reads TGTGCCAGCAGCCCCTGGACCCTCTGCAATGAGCAGTTCTTC. This rearrangement joins TRBV5-5 to TRBJ2-1; D remains ambiguous. Trimming shortened V by 4 bases and J by 6 bases, and 14 bases separated the two germline ends. Per the germline V gene, CDR1 is SGHKS and CDR2 is YYEKEE (reference sequence). This CDR3 region has 14 residues.

This clonotype was seen ten or more times. The chain carries TRBV5-8 and TRBJ1-2; 9 positions match TRBD1. Germline assignment: CDR1 SGHTS and CDR2 YDEGEE. The CDR3 loop spans 13 amino acids. V gave up 0 bases and J gave up 6 bases; unmatched junction bases: 0. The CDR3 here is CASSLDRGHGYTF. CDR3 sequence (DNA): TGTGCCAGCAGCTTGGACAGGGGGCATGGCTACACCTTC.

This clonotype was seen many times. The junction shows a germline mismatch at one end, possibly a read error. The V and J genes are TRBV7-8 and TRBJ2-7; D is unclear. This CDR3 spans 11 amino acids. Germline V gene data show CDR1 as SGHVS and CDR2 as FQNEAQ. This CDR3 reads CASSSTYEQYF. The CDR3 DNA is TGCGCCAGCAGCTCCACCTACGAGCAGTACTTC.

The chain links TRBV3-1 to TRBJ2-7; TRBD1 aligns across 7 bases. CDR1 is LGHDT, CDR2 YNNKEL, per germline (reference sequence). V dropped 4 bases and J dropped 4; count of bases not matched to a gene: 7. The CDR3 totals 14 residues. The CDR3 nucleotides read TGTGCCAGCAGCCGAAGACAGGGATCTTACGAGCAGTACTTC. It encodes CASSRRQGSYEQYF.

This clonotype has only a few counts. The V and J genes are TRBV6-1 and TRBJ1-5, with D possibly matching TRBD1 (6 bases). V dropped 4 bases and J dropped 2 bases, with 21 bases sitting between them. The CDR3 covers 18 residues. Looked up from germline, CDR1 is MNHNS and CDR2 is SASEGT. The CDR3 region is CASSGGQGTGGGNQPQHF. CDR3 nucleotide sequence: TGTGCCAGCAGTGGGGGTCAGGGGACCGGGGGTGGCAATCAGCCCCAGCATTTT.

This clonotype was observed a handful of times. The chain carries TRBV29-1 and TRBJ1-3, with unresolved D. Trimming took 4 bases from V and 2 from J, leaving 6 bases between them. The CDR3 has 12 amino acids. CDR1 is SQVTM, CDR2 ANQGSEA, per germline. The chain's CDR3 is CSVAEPGNTIYF. CDR3 DNA sequence: TGCAGCGTTGCTGAACCTGGAAACACCATATATTTT.

This clonotype occurred a few times. The J gene is TRBJ2-1, the V gene TRBV14, with D uncertain. Trimming left V 1 base short and J 8 bases short, with 9 bases between. CDR3 size: 13 residues. Germline V gene data show CDR1 as SGHDN and CDR2 as FVKESK. The CDR3 loop reads CASSQGVGDEQFF. CDR3 DNA: TGTGCCAGCAGCCAAGGTGTGGGTGATGAGCAGTTCTTC.